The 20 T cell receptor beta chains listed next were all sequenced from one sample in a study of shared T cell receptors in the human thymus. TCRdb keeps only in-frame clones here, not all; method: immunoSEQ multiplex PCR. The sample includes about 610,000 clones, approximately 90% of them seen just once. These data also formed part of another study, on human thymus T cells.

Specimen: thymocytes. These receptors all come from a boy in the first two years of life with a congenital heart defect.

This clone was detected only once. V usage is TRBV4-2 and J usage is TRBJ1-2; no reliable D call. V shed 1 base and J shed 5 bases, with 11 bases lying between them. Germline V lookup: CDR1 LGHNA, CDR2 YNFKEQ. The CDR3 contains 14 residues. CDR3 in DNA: TGTGCCAGCAGCCAAGCTGAGGAACCGTATGGCTACACCTTC. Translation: CASSQAEEPYGYTF.

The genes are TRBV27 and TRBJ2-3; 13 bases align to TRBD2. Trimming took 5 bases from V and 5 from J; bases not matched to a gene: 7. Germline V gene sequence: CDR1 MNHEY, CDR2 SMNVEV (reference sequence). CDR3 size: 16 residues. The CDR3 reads CASSTRLAGGIDTQYF. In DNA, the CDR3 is TGTGCCAGCAGTACACGACTAGCGGGAGGTATAGATACGCAGTATTTT.

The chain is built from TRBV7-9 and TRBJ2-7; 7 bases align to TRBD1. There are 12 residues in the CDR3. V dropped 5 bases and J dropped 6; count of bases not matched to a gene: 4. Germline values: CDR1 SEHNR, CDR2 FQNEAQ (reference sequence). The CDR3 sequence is CASSRTGGEQYF. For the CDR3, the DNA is TGTGCCAGCAGCCGGACAGGCGGCGAGCAGTACTTC.

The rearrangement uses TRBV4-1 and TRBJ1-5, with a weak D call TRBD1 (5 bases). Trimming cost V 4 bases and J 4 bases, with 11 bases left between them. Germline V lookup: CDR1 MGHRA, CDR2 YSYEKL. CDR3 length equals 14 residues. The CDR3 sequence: CASSLRGKNQPQHF. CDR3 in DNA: TGCGCCAGCAGCCTAAGGGGCAAAAATCAGCCCCAGCATTTT.

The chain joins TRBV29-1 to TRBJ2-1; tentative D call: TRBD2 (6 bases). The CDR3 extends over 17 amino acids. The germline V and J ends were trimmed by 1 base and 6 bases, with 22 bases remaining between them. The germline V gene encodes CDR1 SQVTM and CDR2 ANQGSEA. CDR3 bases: TGCAGCGTTGAAGGGGGCCTTGGCGGGAAGGGTGGCAATGAGCAGTTCTTC. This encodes CSVEGGLGGKGGNEQFF.

The DNA for the CDR3 is TGTGCCAGCAGCTTTGGCGGGGGGGACCTAAATCAGCCCCAGCATTTT. It translates to CASSFGGGDLNQPQHF. V is TRBV13 and J is TRBJ1-5; tentative D call: TRBD1 (5 bases). Per the germline V gene, CDR1 is PRHDT and CDR2 is FYEKMQ (reference sequence). V was pared by 3 bases and J by 4 bases, with 16 bases between. CDR3 size: 16 residues.

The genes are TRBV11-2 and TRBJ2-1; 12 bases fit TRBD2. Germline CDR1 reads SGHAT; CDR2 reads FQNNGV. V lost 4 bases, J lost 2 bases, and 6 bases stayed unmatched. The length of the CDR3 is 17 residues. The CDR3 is CASSSLWTSGAYNEQFF. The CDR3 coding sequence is TGTGCCAGCAGCTCCCTCTGGACTAGCGGGGCCTACAATGAGCAGTTCTTC.

Here the CDR3 reads CASSSLAGGNSYEQYF. DNA for the CDR3: TGTGCCAGCAGCTCCTTAGCGGGAGGCAACTCCTACGAGCAGTACTTC. J is TRBJ2-7 and V is TRBV7-9; 10 bases fit TRBD2. Germline-derived CDR1 and CDR2 are SEHNR and FQNEAQ (reference sequence). The CDR3 is made up of 16 amino acids. Germline trimming cut 4 bases from V and 0 bases from J; bases unmatched to any gene: 6. Based on the CDR3 plus reference TRBV7-9 and TRBJ2-7, the full variable domain is DTGVSQNPRHKITKRGQNVTFRCDPISEHNRLYWYRQTLGQGPEFLTYFQNEAQLEKSRLLSDRFSAERPKGSFSTLEIQRTEQGDSAMYLCASSSLAGGNSYEQYFGPGTRLTVT.

The CDR3 sequence: CASSQSGGSSYNEQFF. As DNA, the CDR3 is TGCGCCAGCAGCCAGTCAGGGGGCAGCTCCTACAATGAGCAGTTCTTC. The genes are TRBV4-3 and TRBJ2-1; TRBD1 matches at 8 bases. The CDR3 has 16 amino acids. The junction had 4 bases not matched to a gene; V was cut back by 3 bases and J by 0 bases. Germline V lookup: CDR1 LGHNA, CDR2 YSLEER.

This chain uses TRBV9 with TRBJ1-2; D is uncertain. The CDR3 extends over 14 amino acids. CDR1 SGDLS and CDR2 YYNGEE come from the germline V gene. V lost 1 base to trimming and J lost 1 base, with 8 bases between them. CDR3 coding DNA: TGTGCCAGCAGCGTATTTGGAGGTAACTATGGCTACACCTTC. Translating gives CASSVFGGNYGYTF.

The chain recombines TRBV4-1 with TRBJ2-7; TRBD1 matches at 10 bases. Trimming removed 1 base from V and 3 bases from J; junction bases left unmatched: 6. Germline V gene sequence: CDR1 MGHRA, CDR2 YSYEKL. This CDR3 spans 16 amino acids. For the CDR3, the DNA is TGCGCCAGCAGCCAAGGGGGACAGGGGCAGAGCTACGAGCAGTACTTC. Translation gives CASSQGGQGQSYEQYF.

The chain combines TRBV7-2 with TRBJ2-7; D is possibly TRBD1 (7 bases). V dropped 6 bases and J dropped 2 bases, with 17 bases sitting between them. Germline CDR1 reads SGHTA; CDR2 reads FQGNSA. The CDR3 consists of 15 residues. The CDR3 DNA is TGTGCCAGCAGTTCTTATCGGAGGGGGCCCTACGAGCAGTACTTC. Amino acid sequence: CASSSYRRGPYEQYF.

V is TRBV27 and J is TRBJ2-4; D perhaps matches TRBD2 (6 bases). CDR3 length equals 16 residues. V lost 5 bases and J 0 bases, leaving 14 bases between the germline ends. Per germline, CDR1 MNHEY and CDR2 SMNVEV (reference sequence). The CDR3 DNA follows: TGTGCCAGCAGTCTGACTAGTCCCGTAGCCAAAAACATTCAGTACTTC. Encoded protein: CASSLTSPVAKNIQYF.

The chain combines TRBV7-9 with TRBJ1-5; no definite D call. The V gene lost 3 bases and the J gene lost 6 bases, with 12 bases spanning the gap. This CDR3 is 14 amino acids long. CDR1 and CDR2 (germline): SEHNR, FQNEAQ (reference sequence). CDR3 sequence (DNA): TGTGCCAGCAGCTTTCTAGGTACTGGTCAGCCCCAGCATTTT. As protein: CASSFLGTGQPQHF.

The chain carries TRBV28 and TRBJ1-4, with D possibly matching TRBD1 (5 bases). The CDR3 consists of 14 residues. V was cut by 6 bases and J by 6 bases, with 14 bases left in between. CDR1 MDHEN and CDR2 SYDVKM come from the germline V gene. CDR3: CASSPPGRDEKLFF. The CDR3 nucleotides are TGTGCCAGCAGCCCCCCAGGGCGCGATGAAAAACTGTTTTTT.

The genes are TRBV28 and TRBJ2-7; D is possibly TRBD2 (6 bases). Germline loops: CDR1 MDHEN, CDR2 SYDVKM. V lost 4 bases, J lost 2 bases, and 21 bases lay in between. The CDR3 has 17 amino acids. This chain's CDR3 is CASSSETNRRRAYEQYF. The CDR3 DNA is TGTGCCAGCAGTTCCGAAACAAACAGGAGGAGGGCCTACGAGCAGTACTTC.

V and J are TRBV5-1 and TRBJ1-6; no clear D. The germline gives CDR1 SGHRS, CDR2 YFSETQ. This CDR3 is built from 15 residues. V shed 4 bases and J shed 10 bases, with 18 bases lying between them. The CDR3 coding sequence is TGCGCCAGCAGCCCCGGCGGACTTCAGGAATCACCCCTCCACTTT. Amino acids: CASSPGGLQESPLHF.

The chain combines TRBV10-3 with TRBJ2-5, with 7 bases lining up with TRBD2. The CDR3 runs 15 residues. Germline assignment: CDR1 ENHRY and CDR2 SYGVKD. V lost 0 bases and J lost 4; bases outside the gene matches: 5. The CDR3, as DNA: TGTGCCATCAGTGAGTCGGCCACGGGAGGAGAGACCCAGTACTTC. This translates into CAISESATGGETQYF.

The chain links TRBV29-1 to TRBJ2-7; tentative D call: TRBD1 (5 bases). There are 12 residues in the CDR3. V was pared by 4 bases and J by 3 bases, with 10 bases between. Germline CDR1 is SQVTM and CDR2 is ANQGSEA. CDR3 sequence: CSVAQDGYEQYF. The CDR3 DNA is TGCAGCGTTGCACAGGACGGCTACGAGCAGTACTTC.

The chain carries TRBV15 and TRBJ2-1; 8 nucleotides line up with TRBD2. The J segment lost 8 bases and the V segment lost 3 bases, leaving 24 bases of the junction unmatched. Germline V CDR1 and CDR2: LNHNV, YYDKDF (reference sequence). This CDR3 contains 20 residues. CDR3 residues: CATSREDGGIEAGERYEQFF. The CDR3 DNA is TGTGCCACCAGCAGGGAGGACGGGGGAATCGAAGCGGGAGAGCGCTATGAGCAGTTCTTC.